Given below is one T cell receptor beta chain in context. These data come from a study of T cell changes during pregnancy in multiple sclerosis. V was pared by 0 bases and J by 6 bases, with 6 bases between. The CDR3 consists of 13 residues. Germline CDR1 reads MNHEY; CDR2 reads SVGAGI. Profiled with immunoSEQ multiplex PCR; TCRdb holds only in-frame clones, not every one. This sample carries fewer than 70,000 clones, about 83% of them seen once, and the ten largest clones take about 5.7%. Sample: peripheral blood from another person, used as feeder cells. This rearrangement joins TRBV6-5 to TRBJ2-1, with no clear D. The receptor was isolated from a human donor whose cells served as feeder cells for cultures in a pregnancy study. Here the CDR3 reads CASSYSWGNEQFF. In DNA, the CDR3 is TGTGCCAGCAGTTACTCTTGGGGCAATGAGCAGTTCTTC.